These T cell receptor beta chains were read from a single sample in a study of cytomegalovirus exposure and HLA in healthy donors. The repertoire was sequenced with immunoSEQ multiplex PCR; TCRdb's copy has only in-frame clones and lacks some. The sample yields over 150,000 clones, roughly 80% seen once. The sample was PBMCs. The source is a male donor in good health and CMV-seronegative. The CDR3 runs from the conserved cysteine through the conserved F or W. Clone size is given for some rows only: seen once, a few or many times, or a class if the clone is expanded.

clone_size	v_call	cdr3_aa
NA	TRBV7-9	CTSSWSSDGYTF
NA	TRBV5-4	CASSSGLINYGYTF
NA	TRBV19	CASSIRTGTRETQYF
NA	TRBV2	CASSLPGLALFF
NA	TRBV18	CASSPNEAGGPTNEKLFF
NA	TRBV4-3	CASSQVAGGTYTGELFF
once	TRBV29-1	CSAPIREAGYEQFF
NA	TRBV7-9	CASRRGEGFQETQYF
NA	TRBV7-2	CASSLAAGAYTEAFF
NA	TRBV6-5	CASRDSSGRANEQFF
NA	TRBV28	CASSLPLTSGTSYEQYF
NA	TRBV19	CASSIGLFGFSPDGANYGYTF
NA	TRBV7-9	CSSSRKTDSQADTQYF
NA	TRBV19	CASRRQGPYEQYF
NA	TRBV28	CASSGASQGRTEAFF
NA	TRBV5-6	CASSLLDRVNEKLFF
NA	TRBV2	CASSEVSGSRGTIYF
NA	TRBV5-6	CASSLGDRGDTGELFF
few	TRBV10-3	CAISETPSGTGDKGYTF
NA	TRBV19	CASRPQSLSEAFF
once	TRBV18	CASSKQGASTEAFF
NA	TRBV15	CATSRGGLEASSYEQYF
once	TRBV7-9	CASSVDRLAKNIQYF
NA	TRBV6-1	CASSGTGYRYEQYF
NA	TRBV11-2	CASSLSAGGPWKNEQFF
NA	TRBV2	CASSPGTGGNQPQHF
NA	TRBV5-6	CASSLLTGQGMNTEAFF
NA	TRBV9	CASSERGGGNTDTQYF
NA	TRBV7-2	CASSLRVKTGELFF
once	TRBV5-4	CASSPEQGANYGYTF
once	TRBV6-5	CASSPNADEQFF
NA	TRBV30	CAWSATGEQYF
NA	TRBV7-3	CASSYGQGYEQFF
few	TRBV7-6	CASSPQTGSYEQYF
NA	TRBV5-1	CASSLTSGQETQYF
NA	TRBV19	CASSIVLINNEQFF
NA	TRBV28	CASSTGREYIDYGYTF
NA	TRBV6-5	CASSKPGLTKDGQYF
NA	TRBV28	CASISRDREEYF
few	TRBV7-9	CASSLKGGNEQYF
once	TRBV14	CASSQRTRGAYEQYF